These 22 T cell receptor beta chains were sequenced from one sample in a study of beta chain features in type 1 diabetes. The whole isolated RNA underwent reverse transcription, so sequencing captured expressed TCRB transcripts. Sequenced by immunoSEQ multiplex PCR; TCRdb stores in-frame clones only, minus some. The table lists 600,000 or so clones, more than 13% of them singletons, with 0.035% to 0.04% in the top ten. Antigen specificity for these receptors is unknown. Study-wide results and limits: The study found moderately but significantly shorter TCRB CDR3s in all four CD4+ subsets of Type 1 diabetes patients.

Sequenced: naive CD4+ T cells from blood. Receptor source: a man aged 18 to 30 with type 1 diabetes.

The chain is built from TRBV7-9 and TRBJ2-1; perhaps TRBD2 as D (6 bases). Trimming took off 2 bases at V and 2 bases at J, with 7 bases between the two ends. Germline CDR1 SEHNR, CDR2 FQNEAQ (reference sequence). The CDR3 covers 14 residues. The CDR3 nucleotides read TGTGCCAGCAGCTTAACGGGAGCCTACAATGAGCAGTTCTTC. This gives the protein CASSLTGAYNEQFF.

The rearrangement uses TRBV30 and TRBJ1-5; D is ambiguous. V was trimmed by 1 base and J by 7 bases, leaving 8 bases between them. This CDR3 is built from 12 residues. The V gene's germline CDR1 is GTSNPN and CDR2 SVGIG (reference sequence). CDR3 sequence reads: CAWSEMGQPQHF. For the CDR3, the DNA is TGTGCCTGGAGTGAAATGGGCCAGCCCCAGCATTTT.

CDR3 coding DNA: TGTGCCAGCACCAAAGGGTGGTCTAGCTACGAGCAGTACTTC. This codes for CASTKGWSSYEQYF. The V call is TRBV21-1, the J call TRBJ2-7; the table's D call, TRBD2, was not checked against the DNA. TRBV21-1 is recorded as a pseudogene. The CDR3 is 14 residues long.

Turning to this clone: This CDR3 is also generated by other DNA sequences in the sample. This chain links TRBV29-1 with TRBJ2-6, with D tentatively TRBD1 or TRBD2 (5 bases each). The CDR3 totals 17 residues. V was clipped by 4 bases and J by 0 bases, with 16 bases between them. Germline V gene sequence: CDR1 SQVTM, CDR2 ANQGSEA. CDR3 region: CSVGGRDQRSGANVLTF. The CDR3 DNA reads TGCAGCGTTGGGGGACGGGACCAACGCTCTGGGGCCAACGTCCTGACTTTC. Complete variable domain (other parts from reference TRBV29-1 and TRBJ2-6): SAVISQKPSRDICQRGTSLTIQCQVDSQVTMMFWYRQQPGQSLTLIATANQGSEATYESGFVIDKFPISRPNLTFSTLTVSNMSPEDSSIYLCSVGGRDQRSGANVLTFGAGSRLTVL.

This clone was observed a handful of times. The gene calls are TRBV25-1 and TRBJ2-1, with D perhaps matching TRBD1 (6 bases). The V end lost 6 bases, the J end lost 6 bases, and 18 bases lay between the germline ends. The CDR3 contains 15 residues. CDR1 is MGHDK and CDR2 is SYGVNS in the germline V gene. The CDR3 bases are TGTGCCAGCAGATTAACAGGGAAAAAGGGCAATGAGCAGTTCTTC. This encodes CASRLTGKKGNEQFF.

This clone has a handful of counts. V and J are TRBV5-1 and TRBJ2-5; possible D gene TRBD2, 6 bases. Germline CDR1 reads SGHRS; CDR2 reads YFSETQ. This CDR3 has 15 amino acids. Trimming took off 0 bases at V and 5 bases at J, with 14 bases between the two ends. The CDR3 coding sequence is TGCGCCAGCAGCTTGGGCGGGGACCCGAGGGAGACCCAGTACTTC. This gives the protein CASSLGGDPRETQYF.

This clone has more than one count but fewer than ten. The chain combines TRBV5-6 with TRBJ2-7; no clear D. The CDR3 is 15 residues long. Trimming pared 0 bases from V and 7 bases from J, leaving 17 bases between. The germline gives CDR1 SGHDT, CDR2 YYEEEE. CDR3 residues: CASSLGLVGMQEQYF. In DNA, the CDR3 is TGTGCCAGCAGCTTGGGCTTGGTCGGAATGCAGGAGCAGTACTTC.

This sequence joins TRBV6-5 and TRBJ2-2; D is ambiguous. Trimming took 6 bases from V and 9 from J, leaving 14 bases between them. This CDR3 is built from 13 residues. The germline V gene encodes CDR1 MNHEY and CDR2 SVGAGI. CDR3 DNA: TGTGCCAGCAGCCCGCCGGGTGGGAGGGAGCTGTTTTTT. This gives the protein CASSPPGGRELFF.

The chain uses TRBV25-1 and TRBJ2-3, with unresolved D. V lost 1 base to trimming and J lost 0 bases, with 5 bases between them. The CDR3 runs to 14 residues. Looked up from germline, CDR1 is MGHDK and CDR2 is SYGVNS. The CDR3 DNA follows: TGTGCCAGCAGTGAATGGTCTAGCACAGATACGCAGTATTTT. Its protein is CASSEWSSTDTQYF.

The chain uses TRBV7-2 and TRBJ1-1, with D maybe TRBD1 (5 bases). The CDR3 runs 13 residues. Between the trimmed V and J ends, which lost 5 bases and 0 bases, there was a span of 7 bases. CDR1 and CDR2 (germline): SGHTA, FQGNSA. The CDR3, as DNA: TGTGCCAGCAGCCGGGGGATGAACACTGAAGCTTTCTTT. Encoded protein: CASSRGMNTEAFF.

This chain uses TRBV28 with TRBJ2-7; D is possibly TRBD1 (6 bases). Per germline, CDR1 MDHEN and CDR2 SYDVKM. Trimming stripped 8 bases from V and 5 bases from J, with 19 bases between. There are 14 residues in the CDR3. This CDR3 is CASALPLRGNEQYF. CDR3 DNA sequence: TGTGCCAGCGCGTTACCTCTCAGGGGCAACGAGCAGTACTTC. The full variable domain, its missing parts supplied by reference TRBV28 and TRBJ2-7, is DVKVTQSSRYLVKRTGEKVFLECVQDMDHENMFWYRQDPGLGLRLIYFSYDVKMKEKGDIPEGYSVSREKKERFSLILESASTNQTSMYLCASALPLRGNEQYFGPGTRLTVT.

This clone was detected a few times. The chain carries TRBV5-1 and TRBJ2-1; no clear D gene. Germline CDR1 SGHRS, CDR2 YFSETQ. This CDR3 is built from 12 residues. Trimming took 0 bases from V and 7 from J, leaving 5 bases between them. The CDR3 bases are TGCGCCAGCAGCTTGGTTGTGAATGAGCAGTTCTTC. Translating it yields CASSLVVNEQFF. The full variable domain, in which reference TRBV5-1 and TRBJ2-1 provide the parts outside the CDR3, is KAGVTQTPRYLIKTRGQQVTLSCSPISGHRSVSWYQQTPGQGLQFLFEYFSETQRNKGNFPGRFSGRQFSNSRSEMNVSTLELGDSALYLCASSLVVNEQFFGPGTRLTVL.

Only a few counts were recorded for this clone. The V call is TRBV29-1, the J call TRBJ2-1; the D gene could be TRBD1 or TRBD2 (5 bases each). Germline-derived CDR1 and CDR2 are SQVTM and ANQGSEA. V shed 0 bases and J shed 0 bases, with 12 bases lying between them. This CDR3 region has 16 residues. CDR3 in DNA: TGCAGCGTTGAAGATTCGGGGCTGAGCTCCTACAATGAGCAGTTCTTC. Translating gives CSVEDSGLSSYNEQFF.

The rearrangement uses TRBV29-1 and TRBJ2-5; unclear D gene. This CDR3 contains 11 residues. Germline-derived CDR1 and CDR2 are SQVTM and ANQGSEA. V lost 4 bases to trimming and J lost 8 bases, with 11 bases between them. The CDR3 nucleotides read TGCAGCGTTGCTCAACTACCAACCCAGTACTTC. It yields the protein CSVAQLPTQYF.

This sequence joins TRBV14 and TRBJ1-3; D unclear. Germline CDR1 reads SGHDN; CDR2 reads FVKESK. The CDR3 has 14 amino acids. Trimming took 1 base from V and 0 from J, leaving 4 bases between them. CDR3 sequence reads: CASSQGLSGNTIYF. The CDR3 region has the DNA TGTGCCAGCAGCCAAGGACTCTCTGGAAACACCATATATTTT.

There are a few counts of this clone. This sample also contains other DNA sequences that code for the same CDR3. The chain uses TRBV28 and TRBJ1-2; D might be TRBD1 (5 bases). V lost 2 bases and J lost 2, with 6 bases in between. There are 13 residues in the CDR3. From germline, CDR1 is MDHEN and CDR2 SYDVKM. This chain's CDR3 is CASSLGGNYGYTF. The CDR3 DNA follows: TGTGCCAGCAGTTTAGGGGGGAACTATGGCTACACCTTC.

The sample holds a few counts of this clone. This chain links TRBV28 with TRBJ2-3; D gene unclear. CDR3 length: 13 amino acids. The germline CDR1 and CDR2 sequences are MDHEN and SYDVKM. V lost 6 bases and J lost 0, with 7 bases in between. The chain's CDR3 is CASSPDSTDTQYF. The CDR3 DNA reads TGTGCCAGCAGCCCGGACAGCACAGATACGCAGTATTTT.

The chain combines TRBV29-1 with TRBJ1-1; D is undetermined. V dropped 4 bases and J dropped 2 bases, with 17 bases sitting between them. The CDR3 extends over 15 amino acids. Germline V CDR1 and CDR2: SQVTM, ANQGSEA. The CDR3 nucleotides are TGCAGCGTTGCTCCCCGTTGGGCAGCAAACACTGAAGCTTTCTTT. Protein: CSVAPRWAANTEAFF.

This clone was seen a few times. The rearrangement links TRBV7-9 to TRBJ1-4; D call uncertain. The germline V and J ends were trimmed by 5 bases and 4 bases, with 11 bases remaining between them. This CDR3 contains 14 residues. Germline V gene data show CDR1 as SEHNR and CDR2 as FQNEAQ (reference sequence). CDR3 loop: CASSPAVHNEKLFF. DNA of the CDR3: TGTGCCAGCAGCCCGGCAGTCCATAATGAAAAACTGTTTTTT.

V usage is TRBV5-6 and J usage is TRBJ1-1; D unclear. From germline, CDR1 is SGHDT and CDR2 YYEEEE. The CDR3 is 16 amino acids. Trimming removed 0 bases at V and 0 bases at J, with 12 bases between. The CDR3 DNA follows: TGTGCCAGCAGCTTGGCCTTGGGGAAGATGAACACTGAAGCTTTCTTT. This gives the protein CASSLALGKMNTEAFF.

V and J are TRBV5-4 and TRBJ2-7, with D possibly matching TRBD2 (7 bases). The germline V gene has CDR1 SGHNT and CDR2 YYREEE (reference sequence). Trimming pared 4 bases from V and 3 bases from J, leaving 17 bases between. CDR3 length: 15 residues. The CDR3 spells CASSNGGRQHYEQYF. In nucleotides, the CDR3 is TGTGCCAGCAGCAACGGGGGGCGGCAGCACTACGAGCAGTACTTC.

The CDR3 is CAWTPEAFF. Written as DNA, the CDR3 is TGTGCCTGGACCCCTGAAGCTTTCTTT. The chain links TRBV30 to TRBJ1-1; D is unresolved. Per germline, CDR1 GTSNPN and CDR2 SVGIG (reference sequence). The CDR3 covers 9 residues. The V end lost 4 bases, the J end lost 6 bases, and 3 bases lay between the germline ends.